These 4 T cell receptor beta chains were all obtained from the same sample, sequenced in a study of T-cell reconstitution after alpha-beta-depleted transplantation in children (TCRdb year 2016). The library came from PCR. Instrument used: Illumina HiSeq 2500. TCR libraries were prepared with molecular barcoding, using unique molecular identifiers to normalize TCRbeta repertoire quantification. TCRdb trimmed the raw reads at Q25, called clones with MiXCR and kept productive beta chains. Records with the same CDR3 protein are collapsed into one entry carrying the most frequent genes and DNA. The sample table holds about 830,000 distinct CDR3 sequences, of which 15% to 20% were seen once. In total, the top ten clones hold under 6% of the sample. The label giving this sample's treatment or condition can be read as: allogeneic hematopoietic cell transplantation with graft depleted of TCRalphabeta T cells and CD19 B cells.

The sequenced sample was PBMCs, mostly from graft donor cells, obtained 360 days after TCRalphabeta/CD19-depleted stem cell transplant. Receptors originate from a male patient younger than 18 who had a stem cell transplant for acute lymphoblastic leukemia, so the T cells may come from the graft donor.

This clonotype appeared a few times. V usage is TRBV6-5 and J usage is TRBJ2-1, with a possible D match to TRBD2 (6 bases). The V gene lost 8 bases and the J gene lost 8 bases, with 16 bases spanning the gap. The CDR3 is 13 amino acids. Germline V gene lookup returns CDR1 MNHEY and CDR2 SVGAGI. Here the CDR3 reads CASERVRGHEQFF. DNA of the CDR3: TGTGCCAGCGAGCGGGTCCGGGGTCATGAGCAGTTCTTC.

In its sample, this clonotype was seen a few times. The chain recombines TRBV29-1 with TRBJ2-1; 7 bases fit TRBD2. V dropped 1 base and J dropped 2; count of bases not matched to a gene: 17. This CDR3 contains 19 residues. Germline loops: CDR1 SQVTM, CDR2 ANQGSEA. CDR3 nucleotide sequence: TGCAGCGTTGAAGGACCGAGCGGGGCATCGCCGGCGGCCTACAATGAGCAGTTCTTC. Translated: CSVEGPSGASPAAYNEQFF.

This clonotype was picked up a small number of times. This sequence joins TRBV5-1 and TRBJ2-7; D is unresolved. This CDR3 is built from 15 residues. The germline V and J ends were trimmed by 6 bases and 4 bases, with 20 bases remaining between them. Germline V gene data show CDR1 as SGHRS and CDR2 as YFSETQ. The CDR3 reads CASICGPHHGYEQYF. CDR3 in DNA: TGCGCCAGCATTTGTGGACCGCACCACGGGTACGAGCAGTACTTC.

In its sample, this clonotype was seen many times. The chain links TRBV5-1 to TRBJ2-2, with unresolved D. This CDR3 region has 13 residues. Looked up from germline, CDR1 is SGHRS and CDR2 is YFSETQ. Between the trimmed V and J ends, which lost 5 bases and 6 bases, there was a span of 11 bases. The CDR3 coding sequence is TGCGCCAGCAGTACCGACTTCGCCGGGGAGCTGTTTTTT. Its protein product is CASSTDFAGELFF.